This T cell receptor beta chain comes out of a study of OX40 agonist ivuxolimab in advanced cancers. Regarding the study as a whole: Some nonresponders also had low normalized T-cell clonal expansion.

A remark on this clone: No antigen is known for it. The junction does not match germline at one end; this may be a read error.

Germline CDR1 SGHAT, CDR2 FQDESV (reference sequence). The CDR3 runs to 14 residues. Sequencing was performed with immunoSEQ multiplex PCR; in TCRdb, only in-frame clones are kept and a portion is missing. The sample has tens of thousands of clones; approximately 80% are singletons. The J gene is TRBJ2-5, the V gene TRBV11-1, with TRBD2 identical over 10 bases. This material consisted of CD4+ or CD8+ T cells sorted from blood, taken in a trial of the OX40 agonist ivuxolimab. This clonotype was sampled from an adult with an advanced solid tumor such as melanoma, head and neck, liver or kidney cancer. CDR3 loop: CASSVAGGPETQYF. CDR3 nucleotides: TGTGCCAGCAGCGTAGCGGGGGGCCCAGAGACCCAGTACTTC.